The rows below give T cell receptor beta chains drawn from one sample of a study of Ad26.COV2.S vaccination and SARS-CoV-2 variants. Measured with immunoSEQ multiplex PCR; TCRdb has only the in-frame clones, and not every one. The sample consists of 180,000 or so clones, 87% of them appearing once. Sequencing used peripheral blood, obtained after recovery from COVID-19. The receptors stem from a human donor who had recovered from COVID-19. Each CDR3 is given with its conserved first and last residue.

>TRBV10-3|TRBJ1-5
CAISESAGKGNQPQHF
>TRBV18|TRBJ1-2
CASSPTGAENYGYTF
>TRBV4-1|TRBJ2-4
CASSQGPQGQGAKNIQYF
>TRBV7-2|TRBJ2-2
CASSPSGGVGGELFF
>TRBV19|TRBJ2-4
CASRDQEWAKNIQYF
>TRBV5-6|TRBJ1-4
CASSPLQGNNEKLFF
>TRBV19|TRBJ2-6
CASRSSGANVLTF
>TRBV18|TRBJ1-1
CASSPKAGLALRAFF
>TRBV7-3|TRBJ2-5
CASSQGPAETQYF
>TRBV7-9|TRBJ1-2
CASSSDRRYYGYTF
>TRBV6-5|TRBJ1-2
CASSSTGYGYTF
>TRBV9|TRBJ2-1
CASSVMAGSYNEQFF
>TRBV11-3|TRBJ2-7
CASSSQGYEQYF
>TRBV5-1|TRBJ1-6
CASSGGENNSPLHF
>TRBV27|TRBJ2-1
CASSPGLAAYNEQFF
>TRBV4-1|TRBJ2-2
CASSQEGLAGVGTGELFF
>TRBV4-1|TRBJ2-1
CASSSPPLAEQFF
>TRBV24-1|TRBJ1-6
CATSQSGHSPLHF
>TRBV11-2|TRBJ1-2
CASSSTSNTGGGIYGYTF
>TRBV7-3|TRBJ2-1
CASSSAWGEQFF
>TRBV19|TRBJ1-4
CASSLGRATNEKLFF
>TRBV10-3|TRBJ1-5
CAISESGTTNQPQHF
>TRBV21-1|TRBJ2-3
CASSKGNRGRDTQYF
>TRBV7-2|TRBJ2-1
CASSRSGSSYNEQFF
>TRBV18|TRBJ2-2
CASSLDRGPGGELFF
>TRBV30|TRBJ2-7
CAWTLGQRVYEQYF
>TRBV9|TRBJ1-3
CASTPGTVGNTIYF
>TRBV5-6|TRBJ2-7
CASSLGLAREYF
>TRBV3-1/TRBV3-2|TRBJ2-7
CASSQTLAYEQYF
>TRBV4-2|TRBJ1-3
CASSQTASNGNTIYF
>TRBV10-3|TRBJ1-2
CAISDPKSGTYGYTF
>TRBV29-1|TRBJ1-1
CSVVVAENTEAFF
>TRBV20-1|TRBJ2-7
CSASGGRAYEQYF
>TRBV19|TRBJ1-2
CASSPQAIWYGYTF
>TRBV5-1|TRBJ1-1
CASSFGKNTEAFF
>TRBV28|TRBJ2-3
CASSPGDFTDTQYF
>TRBV19|TRBJ2-2
CASSNPGLAGGNTGELFF
>TRBV9|TRBJ2-1
CASTPGTGLNEQFF
>TRBV5-1|TRBJ2-7
CASSLGEALREQYF
>TRBV10-3|TRBJ2-5
CAISEYRLETQYF
>TRBV6-5|TRBJ1-6
CASSPRWGYNSPLHF
>TRBV5-1|TRBJ2-5
CASSPRETGGAFQETQYF
>TRBV10-3|TRBJ2-1
CAISEGDSSRGRSYNEQFF
>TRBV7-3|TRBJ2-3
CASRLSGSTDTQYF
>TRBV28|TRBJ1-2
CASSPQNYGYTF
>TRBV29-1|TRBJ2-5
CSVRQRPPVETQYF
>TRBV5-1|TRBJ2-7
CASTPGSGASSYEQYF
>TRBV4-1|TRBJ2-7
CASSQDLWGLAGEQYF
>TRBV6-5|TRBJ1-1
CASSYSGQGEAFF
>TRBV2|TRBJ2-7
CATAKAPSEQYF
>TRBV20-1|TRBJ2-7
CSAREGSEQYF
>TRBV4-1|TRBJ1-2
CASSQVRGMDYGYTF
>TRBV27|TRBJ2-6
CASSFRSRGMGANVLTF
>TRBV29-1|TRBJ1-3
CSVTTRHAERGNTIYF
>TRBV10-1|TRBJ2-5
CASIFRSGTEETQYF
>TRBV9|TRBJ1-1
CASRGQGAQGTEAFF
>TRBV21-1|TRBJ2-7
CASSKGRGGYEQYF
>TRBV7-2|TRBJ2-5
CASSLSPSSSGRETQYF
>TRBV3-1/TRBV3-2|TRBJ2-1
CASSQGKHREVNWSSYNEQFF